A single sample gave rise to the 11 T cell receptor beta chains below, sequenced in a study of blood T cell repertoires in COVID-19. Profiled with immunoSEQ multiplex PCR; TCRdb holds only in-frame clones, not every one. The table records about 76,000 clones, about four fifths of them present only once. The sequenced sample consisted of peripheral blood. Receptors originate from a man aged 70-80 years with acute or convalescent COVID-19.

The chain employs TRBV5-6 and TRBJ1-1; 7 nucleotides line up with TRBD1. Germline CDR1 and CDR2: SGHDT and YYEEEE. The CDR3 has 14 residues. V lost 4 bases to trimming and J lost 1 base; unmatched junction nucleotides: 4. CDR3 DNA sequence: TGTGCCAGCAGCAAACAGGGGAAGAACACTGAAGCTTTCTTT. Its translation is CASSKQGKNTEAFF.

The rearrangement joins TRBV5-6 to TRBJ2-7, with TRBD1 identical over 7 bases. Germline-derived CDR1 and CDR2 are SGHDT and YYEEEE. The CDR3 has 15 residues. V lost 7 bases and J lost 0; bases outside the gene matches: 10. In DNA form, the CDR3 reads TGTGCCAGCGGCAACAGGGGCTTCCCCTCCTACGAGCAGTACTTC. It translates to CASGNRGFPSYEQYF.

This clone appeared a few times. V is TRBV28 and J is TRBJ1-2; TRBD1 aligns across 7 bases. This CDR3 comprises 13 residues. Germline CDR1 is MDHEN and CDR2 is SYDVKM. The J segment lost 4 bases and the V segment lost 5 bases, leaving 4 bases of the junction unmatched. The CDR3 DNA follows: TGTGCCAGCAGTATCCAGGGGGTCTATGGCTACACCTTC. This sequence encodes CASSIQGVYGYTF.

The chain links TRBV11-3 to TRBJ2-1; no clear D. Germline V CDR1 and CDR2: SGHNT, YENEEA. Deletions cut 5 bases from V and 0 bases from J, with 8 bases between. There are 14 residues in the CDR3. CDR3 loop: CASSTGYSYNEQFF. CDR3 coding DNA: TGTGCCAGCAGCACCGGGTACTCCTACAATGAGCAGTTCTTC.

In its sample, this clone was seen once. The V gene is TRBV6-5, the J gene TRBJ2-7; 8 bases map to TRBD1. There are 12 residues in the CDR3. CDR1 is MNHEY and CDR2 is SVGAGI in the germline V gene. V gave up 5 bases and J gave up 6 bases; unmatched junction bases: 3. DNA for the CDR3: TGTGCCAGCAGTCCACAGGGGGTCGAGCAGTACTTC. Residues: CASSPQGVEQYF.

The V and J genes are TRBV2 and TRBJ2-1; a weak D match, TRBD1 (6 bases). The ends were cut back, 6 bases at V and 9 bases at J, with 12 bases in the middle. Germline V gene sequence: CDR1 SNHLY, CDR2 FYNNEI. The CDR3 length is 12 residues. This chain's CDR3 is CASREQGGEQFF. CDR3 DNA sequence: TGTGCCAGCAGGGAACAGGGCGGTGAGCAGTTCTTC.

The chain recombines TRBV24-1 with TRBJ2-7; TRBD1 matches 7 bases. The V gene end was trimmed by 4 bases and the J gene end by 3 bases; junction bases not matched to a gene: 11. The CDR3 spans 16 residues. In germline, CDR1 is KGHDR, CDR2 SFDVKD. The CDR3 loop is CATSDSGQGVRYEQYF. CDR3 nucleotide sequence: TGTGCCACCAGTGACTCTGGGCAGGGGGTACGCTACGAGCAGTACTTC.

This rearrangement joins TRBV6-5 to TRBJ1-2; D perhaps matches TRBD1 (5 bases). The V gene lost 6 bases and the J gene lost 7 bases, with 12 bases spanning the gap. Germline CDR1 is MNHEY and CDR2 is SVGAGI. This CDR3 is built from 12 residues. This CDR3 reads CASSRDLGGYTF. Here the CDR3 DNA reads TGTGCCAGCAGCCGGGACTTGGGTGGCTACACCTTC.

The chain links TRBV10-2 to TRBJ2-7; TRBD2 matches at 13 bases. Germline CDR1 reads WSHSY; CDR2 reads SAAADI. The trim removed 1 base at V and 0 bases at J, leaving 3 bases unmatched. The CDR3 is 17 amino acids. CDR3 in DNA: TGCGCCAGCAGTGAGTTGGGACTAGCGGGAAGCTCCTACGAGCAGTACTTC. The encoded protein is CASSELGLAGSSYEQYF.

The chain is built from TRBV11-1 and TRBJ2-5; D is possibly TRBD1 (6 bases). Germline CDR1 reads SGHAT; CDR2 reads FQDESV (reference sequence). This CDR3 spans 14 amino acids. Trimming shortened V by 4 bases and J by 8 bases, and 17 bases separated the two germline ends. CDR3 sequence reads: CASSSTGPYETQYF. As DNA, the CDR3 is TGTGCCAGCAGCTCCACAGGGCCCTATGAAACCCAGTACTTC.

CDR3 sequence (DNA): TGTGCCATCAGTGAGAGCAGGGGAAATGGTGGCTACACCTTC. Translating gives CAISESRGNGGYTF. The chain recombines TRBV10-3 with TRBJ1-2; a possible D gene is TRBD1 (6 bases). V was trimmed by 2 bases and J by 7 bases, leaving 14 bases between them. CDR1 is ENHRY and CDR2 is SYGVKD in the germline V gene. CDR3 size: 14 residues.